These 7 T cell receptor beta chains originate from one sample sequenced in a study of blood T cell repertoires in COVID-19. TCRdb keeps only in-frame clones here, not all; method: immunoSEQ multiplex PCR. The sample holds 65,000 or so clones, 65% to 85% seen once. Sequencing input: peripheral blood. These receptors all stem from a human donor in a cohort sampled during active COVID-19.

By its share, this clone is medium-sized (0.01 to 0.1%). The chain joins TRBV2 to TRBJ1-2; possible D gene TRBD1, 6 bases. V was shortened by 10 bases and J by 7 bases, with 19 bases between the two germline ends. The CDR3 consists of 13 residues. The germline CDR1 and CDR2 sequences are SNHLY and FYNNEI. CDR3 sequence reads: CATLKDRLSGYTF. As DNA, the CDR3 is TGTGCCACGCTAAAGGACAGACTCAGTGGCTACACCTTC.

This clone was recorded once. The chain is built from TRBV28 and TRBJ2-5, with a tentative D call TRBD1 (6 bases). This CDR3 has 15 residues. Germline CDR1 and CDR2: MDHEN and SYDVKM. V lost 2 bases, J lost 5 bases, and 15 bases lay in between. CDR3 loop: CASSLGFVGAETQYF. The CDR3 nucleotides read TGTGCCAGCAGTTTAGGGTTCGTGGGGGCCGAGACCCAGTACTTC.

The chain uses TRBV29-1 and TRBJ1-2, with D maybe TRBD1 (5 bases). There are 13 residues in the CDR3. Germline V gene data show CDR1 as SQVTM and CDR2 as ANQGSEA. V dropped 7 bases and J dropped 10 bases, with 22 bases sitting between them. The CDR3 sequence: CSAAGRLGGYYTF. The CDR3 DNA sequence: TGCAGCGCCGCGGGACGACTGGGTGGATACTACACCTTC. Complete variable domain (other parts from reference TRBV29-1 and TRBJ1-2): SAVISQKPSRDICQRGTSLTIQCQVDSQVTMMFWYRQQPGQSLTLIATANQGSEATYESGFVIDKFPISRPNLTFSTLTVSNMSPEDSSIYLCSAAGRLGGYYTFGSGTRLTVV.

The rearrangement joins TRBV5-1 to TRBJ2-6; D gene unclear. There are 16 residues in the CDR3. Trimming took off 0 bases at V and 0 bases at J, with 7 bases between the two ends. The germline CDR1 and CDR2 sequences are SGHRS and YFSETQ. The CDR3 is CASSLEFSSGANVLTF. The CDR3 nucleotides read TGCGCCAGCAGCTTGGAGTTCAGCTCTGGGGCCAACGTCCTGACTTTC.

The CDR3 DNA reads TGCGCCAGCAGCTTGGCCGGAGCCAAAAACATTCAGTACTTC. Its translation: CASSLAGAKNIQYF. The chain employs TRBV5-1 and TRBJ2-4; no clear D. The length of the CDR3 is 14 residues. V was cut by 0 bases and J by 0 bases, with 4 bases left in between. Germline V gene sequence: CDR1 SGHRS, CDR2 YFSETQ.

V usage is TRBV19 and J usage is TRBJ2-6; D not certain. V was shortened by 6 bases and J by 0 bases, with 9 bases between the two germline ends. This CDR3 is built from 15 residues. The V gene's germline CDR1 is LNHDA and CDR2 SQIVND (reference sequence). CDR3 region: CASSHLSSGANVLTF. The CDR3 bases are TGTGCCAGTAGCCACCTGAGCTCTGGGGCCAACGTCCTGACTTTC.

The J gene is TRBJ2-1, the V gene TRBV2, with 14 bases lining up with TRBD2. This CDR3 is 17 amino acids long. V trimming: 3 bases; J trimming: 3 bases; junction bases outside the gene matches: 4. Germline assignment: CDR1 SNHLY and CDR2 FYNNEI. CDR3 bases: TGTGCCAGCAGTGAGAGACTAGCGGGAGGGCTCTACAATGAGCAGTTCTTC. Translated, it gives CASSERLAGGLYNEQFF.